This T cell receptor beta chain stems from a study of T-cell reconstitution after alpha-beta-depleted transplantation in children. Whole-study findings and limits: As was reported, about two months after transplant, alpha-beta T cells came from several hundred expanded graft clones.

Worth noting for this clonotype: Its antigen is not identified.

The TCRbeta library was prepared with unique molecular identifiers. TCRdb re-called the PCR reads with MiXCR, one entry per CDR3 protein. This table has some 600,000 distinct CDR3 sequences, over 10% appearing once. The CDR3 has 13 amino acids. V shed 1 base and J shed 6 bases, with 8 bases lying between them. Germline V gene sequence: CDR1 SGHTA, CDR2 FQGTGA. The rearrangement joins TRBV7-3 to TRBJ2-3; D is uncertain. The material sequenced was PBMCs, mostly from graft donor cells, taken 360 days after TCRalphabeta/CD19-depleted stem cell transplant. This TCR was recovered from a male patient between 5 and 17 years old who had a stem cell transplant for acute myeloid leukemia, so the T cells may come from the graft donor. CDR3 sequence (DNA): TGTGCCAGCAGCTTAATAATGGCGGATACGCAGTATTTT. Its protein product is CASSLIMADTQYF. Full variable domain (rest looked up from reference TRBV7-3 and TRBJ2-3): GAGVSQTPSNKVTEKGKYVELRCDPISGHTALYWYRQSLGQGPEFLIYFQGTGAADDSGLPNDRFFAVRPEGSVSTLKIQRTERGDSAVYLCASSLIMADTQYFGPGTRLTVL.